The 21 T cell receptor beta chains below were found in one sample sequenced in a study of regulatory T cells in long-lasting Graves disease. Time point meaning: newly diagnosed GD, antithyroid drugs for less than 3 months. Researchers made the TCR library from RNA that was extracted from PBMCs. Arm-PCR of CDR3 regions and iRepertoire HTBI primers were used to build TCR beta libraries. TCRdb re-derived calls from the multiplex PCR reads in MiXCR, one entry per CDR3 protein. The sample shows about 500,000 distinct CDR3 sequences, about a sixth of them seen only once. A further study also used this sample, focusing on T cells in Graves' hyperthyroidism and ophthalmopathy.

The sample in question was peripheral blood mononuclear cells (PBMCs), obtained at new diagnosis, from a patient treated with antithyroid drugs. The source is a man aged 35 to 55 with Graves disease.

The table lists this clonotype with many counts. CDR3 DNA: TGTGCTAGTGGTTTGGTACGGGCCGAGCAGTACTTC. As protein: CASGLVRAEQYF. The V and J genes are TRBV12-5 and TRBJ2-7, with D unresolved. CDR1 and CDR2 (germline): LGHNT, FRNRAP. V was clipped by 0 bases and J by 6 bases, with 6 bases between them. The CDR3 covers 12 residues.

This clonotype came up once. The chain is built from TRBV28 and TRBJ2-6; weak D call: TRBD2 (6 bases). CDR3 length equals 14 residues. Trimming left V 5 bases short and J 8 bases short, with 13 bases between. Looked up from germline, CDR1 is MDHEN and CDR2 is SYDVKM. CDR3 region: CASSPPGGSNVLTF. CDR3 in DNA: TGTGCCAGCAGTCCCCCCGGGGGATCCAACGTCCTGACTTTC.

This clonotype was found many times. CDR3 sequence: CASSLSGGRDFYNEQFF. CDR3 in DNA: TGTGCCAGCAGTTTATCCGGCGGGAGGGATTTCTACAATGAGCAGTTCTTC. The chain carries TRBV27 and TRBJ2-1; TRBD2 matches at 9 bases. From germline, CDR1 is MNHEY and CDR2 SMNVEV (reference sequence). The CDR3 sequence is 17 residues long. Trimming removed 0 bases from V and 3 bases from J; junction bases left unmatched: 6.

This clonotype occurred a few times. The chain combines TRBV20-1 with TRBJ2-3; unclear D gene. Trimming stripped 6 bases from V and 0 bases from J, with 13 bases between. The CDR3 spans 14 residues. Per the germline V gene, CDR1 is DFQATT and CDR2 is SNEGSKA (reference sequence). The CDR3 sequence is CSATTVSSTDTQYF. The DNA for the CDR3 is TGCAGTGCAACGACTGTCTCTAGCACAGATACGCAGTATTTT.

This clonotype has ten or more counts. This chain links TRBV28 with TRBJ2-7, with D possibly matching TRBD1 (6 bases). Germline lookup yields CDR1 MDHEN and CDR2 SYDVKM. Trimming took off 2 bases at V and 2 bases at J, with 10 bases between the two ends. CDR3 length: 14 amino acids. The DNA of the CDR3 is TGTGCCAGCAGTTTAATAGGGGGTACCTACGAGCAGTACTTC. Its protein is CASSLIGGTYEQYF.

In regard to this clonotype: A clone one base away is much larger, so this may be a read error. The chain is built from TRBV7-2 and TRBJ2-7, with D tentatively TRBD1 or TRBD2 (5 bases each). V was shortened by 4 bases and J by 4 bases, with 17 bases between the two germline ends. Germline V gives CDR1 SGHTA, CDR2 FQGNSA. The CDR3 is 15 amino acids. The CDR3 sequence: CASSSVGQRGYEQYF. As DNA, the CDR3 is TGTGCCAGCAGCTCCGTGGGGCAGAGAGGGTACGAGCAGTACTTC.

The sample holds many counts of this clonotype. V is TRBV20-1 and J is TRBJ2-7; 8 nucleotides agree with TRBD1. The germline CDR1 and CDR2 sequences are DFQATT and SNEGSKA (reference sequence). V gave up 5 bases and J gave up 3 bases; unmatched junction bases: 9. This CDR3 has 14 residues. The CDR3 nucleotides read TGCAGTGCTCAAAGACAGGGGTCCTTCTACGAGCAGTACTTC. Its protein product is CSAQRQGSFYEQYF.

The table lists this clonotype with many counts. The CDR3 DNA reads TGTGCCAGCAGCTCCTGGACTAGCGGCGCCTACAATGAGCAGTTCTTC. Translation gives CASSSWTSGAYNEQFF. The genes are TRBV11-1 and TRBJ2-1, with 10 nucleotides matching TRBD2. V was clipped by 4 bases and J by 2 bases; unmatched bases: 5. The CDR3 is made up of 16 amino acids. Germline V gene data show CDR1 as SGHAT and CDR2 as FQDESV (reference sequence).

At least ten counts were recorded for this clonotype. The chain carries TRBV19 and TRBJ2-7; 8 bases align to TRBD2. Germline CDR1 LNHDA, CDR2 SQIVND (reference sequence). The ends lost 8 bases at V and 0 bases at J; junction bases unmatched: 6. The CDR3 totals 14 residues. The CDR3 DNA is TGTGCCAGTCAGAACAGCGGGGGCTCCTACGAGCAGTACTTC. Translating gives CASQNSGGSYEQYF.

This clonotype was detected ten times or more. DNA for the CDR3: TGTGCCAGCAGTTCCGGGACTAGCGAAGAGACCCAGTACTTC. Protein sequence: CASSSGTSEETQYF. V is TRBV28 and J is TRBJ2-5; 10 bases agree with TRBD2. The CDR3 runs to 14 residues. J lost 3 bases, V lost 4 bases, and 2 bases had no gene match. CDR1 is MDHEN, CDR2 SYDVKM, per germline.

Ten or more counts support this clonotype. The chain's CDR3 is CSAIDWDGSYEQYF. CDR3 bases: TGCAGTGCTATCGACTGGGACGGCTCCTACGAGCAGTACTTC. The rearrangement links TRBV20-1 to TRBJ2-7; TRBD1 or TRBD2 may be the D gene (5 bases each). In germline, CDR1 is DFQATT, CDR2 SNEGSKA (reference sequence). The CDR3 totals 14 residues. The ends were cut back, 4 bases at V and 0 bases at J, with 13 bases in the middle.

The table lists this clonotype with many counts. The chain recombines TRBV7-3 with TRBJ1-3; D may be TRBD1 (5 bases). V shed 2 bases and J shed 0 bases, with 11 bases lying between them. The CDR3 sequence is 16 residues long. From germline, CDR1 is SGHTA and CDR2 FQGTGA. The CDR3 protein is CASSLEGTSSGNTIYF. CDR3 in DNA: TGTGCCAGCAGCTTAGAAGGGACGAGCTCTGGAAACACCATATATTTT.

This clonotype was seen ten or more times. The chain has TRBV18 and TRBJ2-1; 11 bases line up with TRBD2. Per the germline V gene, CDR1 is KGHSH and CDR2 is LQKENI. This CDR3 is 15 amino acids long. Trimming took 3 bases from V and 5 from J; bases not matched to a gene: 3. CDR3 in amino acids: CASSPIAGGHNEQFF. The CDR3 coding sequence is TGTGCCAGCTCACCGATAGCGGGAGGGCACAATGAGCAGTTCTTC.

V usage is TRBV12-5 and J usage is TRBJ2-2; no clear D gene. Germline V gene lookup returns CDR1 LGHNT and CDR2 FRNRAP. Trimming took off 6 bases at V and 0 bases at J, with 2 bases between the two ends. The CDR3 has 12 amino acids. Written as DNA, the CDR3 is TGTGCTAGTGGACCGAACACCGGGGAGCTGTTTTTT. It is translated as CASGPNTGELFF.

This chain uses TRBV5-4 with TRBJ2-3; D is unclear. Deletions cut 3 bases from V and 8 bases from J, with 13 bases between. CDR3 size: 13 residues. CDR1 SGHNT and CDR2 YYREEE come from the germline V gene (reference sequence). The CDR3 nucleotides read TGTGCCAGCAGCTCTACTAATTCTGGTACGCAGTATTTT. Residues: CASSSTNSGTQYF.

This clonotype was observed many times. The rearrangement links TRBV29-1 to TRBJ2-5; weak D call: TRBD2 (5 bases). Trimming cost V 4 bases and J 5 bases, with 5 bases left between them. In germline, CDR1 is SQVTM, CDR2 ANQGSEA. There are 10 residues in the CDR3. In DNA, the CDR3 is TGCAGCGTTGCGGGGGAGACCCAGTACTTC. Its translation: CSVAGETQYF.

In its sample, this clonotype was seen many times. This chain uses TRBV2 with TRBJ2-7; TRBD2 agrees at 12 bases. Germline assignment: CDR1 SNHLY and CDR2 FYNNEI. V trimming: 7 bases; J trimming: 2 bases; junction bases outside the gene matches: 12. The CDR3 extends over 17 amino acids. For the CDR3, the DNA is TGTGCCAGCATGAAGACTAGCGGGAGTGCCTTTACCTACGAGCAGTACTTC. Amino acid sequence: CASMKTSGSAFTYEQYF.

The chain joins TRBV30 to TRBJ1-6; no clear D. V gave up 3 bases and J gave up 7 bases, with 10 bases separating them. The CDR3 has 13 amino acids. Germline V gene sequence: CDR1 GTSNPN, CDR2 SVGIG (reference sequence). The CDR3 reads CAWSPTANSPLHF. The DNA for the CDR3 is TGTGCCTGGAGCCCGACGGCCAATTCACCCCTCCACTTT.

The V and J genes are TRBV19 and TRBJ2-6; D unresolved. Between the trimmed V and J ends, which lost 6 bases and 0 bases, there was a span of 6 bases. Germline CDR1 and CDR2: LNHDA and SQIVND (reference sequence). This CDR3 comprises 14 residues. CDR3 sequence (DNA): TGTGCCAGTAGGGATACCTCTGGGGCCAACGTCCTGACTTTC. This gives the protein CASRDTSGANVLTF.

This rearrangement joins TRBV7-9 to TRBJ2-1; D is uncertain. This CDR3 contains 18 residues. The V gene's germline CDR1 is SEHNR and CDR2 FQNEAQ (reference sequence). Deletions cut 0 bases from V and 5 bases from J, with 20 bases between. The CDR3 bases are TGTGCCAGCAGCTTAGCGGAGCTAGGGTACATCCAAAACAATGAGCAGTTCTTC. This gives the protein CASSLAELGYIQNNEQFF.

This chain connects TRBV29-1 to TRBJ2-7, with unresolved D. Per the germline V gene, CDR1 is SQVTM and CDR2 is ANQGSEA. The CDR3 covers 13 residues. V lost 6 bases and J 2 bases, leaving 14 bases between the germline ends. The CDR3 coding sequence is TGCAGCGTCTGTTACGCGCAAGCCTACGAGCAGTACTTC. This sequence encodes CSVCYAQAYEQYF.